Below, 30 T cell receptor beta chains from the same sample are listed, as sequenced in a study of CD4 T cells in relation to SARS-CoV-2 and coronaviruses. No antigen has been identified for these receptors. Unexposed donor CD4+ T cells date from about 2011-2018, before the COVID-19 pandemic. The cells were cultured for 10 days before CD4+ T cells were isolated. The method was immunoSEQ multiplex PCR; TCRdb's version includes in-frame clones alone and lacks a portion of them. The sample holds over 10,000 clones, about 78% seen once. Sample: CD4+ T cells from PBMCs, cultured in vitro. These receptors originate from a human donor in good health.

This chain uses TRBV7-2 with TRBJ2-2; tentative D call: TRBD1 (5 bases). Germline lookup yields CDR1 SGHTA and CDR2 FQGNSA. V gave up 3 bases and J gave up 6 bases, with 11 bases separating them. The CDR3 contains 14 residues. Written as DNA, the CDR3 is TGTGCCAGCAGCTTGGTCAGGGATGCCGGGGAGCTGTTTTTT. Translating gives CASSLVRDAGELFF.

The chain carries TRBV11-2 and TRBJ2-7; D gene uncertain. Trimming cost V 1 base and J 3 bases, with 7 bases left between them. CDR1 and CDR2 (germline): SGHAT, FQNNGV. The CDR3 spans 13 residues. The CDR3: CASSLVGNYEQYF. The CDR3 nucleotides are TGTGCCAGCAGCTTAGTAGGCAACTACGAGCAGTACTTC.

This chain links TRBV7-3 with TRBJ2-5; D uncertain. Per germline, CDR1 SGHTA and CDR2 FQGTGA. Trimming removed 0 bases from V and 7 bases from J, with 12 bases in between. CDR3 length: 14 amino acids. In nucleotides, the CDR3 is TGTGCCAGCAGCTTAACGGCGGCCTCAAGGACCCAGTACTTC. It is translated as CASSLTAASRTQYF.

The CDR3, as DNA: TGTGCCAGCTCACCAGAATTATTACAGGGAATTGCAGATACGCAGTATTTT. Protein sequence: CASSPELLQGIADTQYF. The rearrangement joins TRBV18 to TRBJ2-3, with D tentatively TRBD1 (6 bases). Germline V gene sequence: CDR1 KGHSH, CDR2 LQKENI. CDR3 length: 17 amino acids. Trimming took 2 bases from V and 4 from J, leaving 19 bases between them.

This rearrangement joins TRBV18 to TRBJ1-6; D gene ambiguous. Per germline, CDR1 KGHSH and CDR2 LQKENI. Deletions cut 3 bases from V and 6 bases from J, with 12 bases between. The CDR3 has 15 amino acids. The DNA of the CDR3 is TGTGCCAGCTCACCCGTGGGAGGAATTAATTCACCCCTCCACTTT. Amino acids: CASSPVGGINSPLHF.

This clone was observed a handful of times. The CDR3 loop reads CASREEGEAFF. CDR3 sequence (DNA): TGTGCCAGCAGAGAGGAGGGAGAAGCTTTCTTT. J is TRBJ1-1 and V is TRBV6-5; D is undetermined. Germline values: CDR1 MNHEY, CDR2 SVGAGI. The CDR3 consists of 11 residues. Between the trimmed V and J ends, which lost 6 bases and 8 bases, there was a span of 10 bases.

The chain links TRBV11-2 to TRBJ1-6, with unresolved D. The CDR3 is 15 residues long. Deletions cut 1 base from V and 6 bases from J, with 10 bases between. Germline V lookup: CDR1 SGHAT, CDR2 FQNNGV. The CDR3 protein is CASSLAGVRNSPLHF. The DNA for the CDR3 is TGTGCCAGCAGCTTAGCTGGGGTTCGTAATTCACCCCTCCACTTT.

This clone appeared a few times. The chain links TRBV18 to TRBJ2-7; 8 bases agree with TRBD1. Germline CDR1 KGHSH, CDR2 LQKENI. The CDR3 runs to 15 residues. The junction had 9 bases not matched to a gene; V was cut back by 3 bases and J by 5 bases. The CDR3 DNA is TGTGCCAGCTCACCGGGACAGGTTCTGTTTAACGAGCAGTACTTC. It translates to CASSPGQVLFNEQYF.

The genes are TRBV3-1 (or the pseudogene TRBV3-2) and TRBJ2-2; the match to TRBD2 covers 7 bases. J lost 7 bases, V lost 4 bases, and 6 bases had no gene match. This CDR3 has 14 residues. CDR1 is LGHDT, CDR2 YNNKEL, per germline (reference sequence). CDR3 sequence: CASSPRGFHGELFF. Written as DNA, the CDR3 is TGTGCCAGCAGCCCGCGGGGGTTTCACGGGGAGCTGTTTTTT.

Comment on this clone: Germline is not matched at one junction end, which may reflect a read error. The chain joins TRBV3-1 (or the pseudogene TRBV3-2) to TRBJ2-6; D not certain. CDR1 LGHDT and CDR2 YNNKEL come from the germline V gene (reference sequence). The CDR3 totals 18 residues. In DNA, the CDR3 is TGTGCCAGCAGCGTTGACCACACCCTTCAAAAGTCGGGCCAACGTCCTGATTTC. Residues: CASSVDHTLQKSGQRPDF.

CDR3 amino acids: CASSYAVPGQETQYF. In nucleotides, the CDR3 is TGTGCCAGCAGTTACGCCGTGCCAGGACAAGAGACCCAGTACTTC. The J gene is TRBJ2-5, the V gene TRBV6-5; no definite D call. The V gene's germline CDR1 is MNHEY and CDR2 SVGAGI. There are 15 residues in the CDR3. The V end was cut by 2 bases, the J end by 2 bases, with 12 bases between.

A single count supports this clone. The chain carries TRBV19 and TRBJ2-1; perhaps D is TRBD1 or TRBD2 (5 bases each). Between the trimmed V and J ends, which lost 3 bases and 5 bases, there was a span of 8 bases. Germline loops: CDR1 LNHDA, CDR2 SQIVND (reference sequence). CDR3 length: 13 amino acids. The CDR3 reads CASSIGANNEQFF. The CDR3 coding sequence is TGTGCCAGTAGTATCGGGGCCAACAATGAGCAGTTCTTC. Full variable domain (outside the CDR3, taken from reference TRBV19 and TRBJ2-1): DGGITQSPKYLFRKEGQNVTLSCEQNLNHDAMYWYRQDPGQGLRLIYYSQIVNDFQKGDIAEGYSVSREKKESFPLTVTSAQKNPTAFYLCASSIGANNEQFFGPGTRLTVL.

The V gene is TRBV2, the J gene TRBJ2-7, with no clear D. This CDR3 comprises 14 residues. V was shortened by 4 bases and J by 0 bases, with 10 bases between the two germline ends. Per the germline V gene, CDR1 is SNHLY and CDR2 is FYNNEI. The CDR3 here is CASSGLLGSYEQYF. Here the CDR3 DNA reads TGTGCCAGCAGTGGTCTTCTTGGCTCCTACGAGCAGTACTTC.

The V gene is TRBV6-2 or TRBV6-3, the J gene TRBJ1-1; D not certain. Germline V gives CDR1 MNHEY, CDR2 SVGEGT. The V gene lost 2 bases and the J gene lost 4 bases, with 17 bases spanning the gap. The length of the CDR3 is 16 residues. The CDR3, as DNA: TGTGCCAGCAGTTACCCTCGGCCCCTGAAGCCCACTGAAGCTTTCTTT. Translation gives CASSYPRPLKPTEAFF.

This clone was seen a few times. Relative to the germline gene, one junction end is altered; a read error may explain this. This chain uses TRBV6-5 with TRBJ1-1; D not certain. Germline CDR1 reads MNHEY; CDR2 reads SVGAGI. The CDR3 totals 16 residues. The CDR3 protein is CASSYSIQSGNPEAFF. CDR3 sequence (DNA): TGTGCCAGCAGTTACTCGATACAGTCCGGGAACCCTGAAGCTTTCTTT.

The CDR3 DNA sequence: TGTGCCAGCTCCCCCGGAGGGGGGCGCGAAAAACTGTTTTTT. It translates to CASSPGGGREKLFF. The chain links TRBV18 to TRBJ1-4, with D perhaps matching TRBD1 (6 bases). The CDR3 is made up of 14 amino acids. Germline V lookup: CDR1 KGHSH, CDR2 LQKENI. V lost 6 bases, J lost 8 bases, and 16 bases lay in between.

The V gene is TRBV4-2, the J gene TRBJ1-1; D is perhaps TRBD1 (5 bases). The V and J ends lost 3 bases and 3 bases respectively, with 17 bases between them. This CDR3 spans 16 amino acids. Germline CDR1 and CDR2: LGHNA and YNFKEQ. The CDR3 bases are TGTGCCAGCAGCCAGGATCGTTGGGGGGGGTACACTGAAGCTTTCTTT. It yields the protein CASSQDRWGGYTEAFF.

This chain connects TRBV5-1 to TRBJ2-1; TRBD2 is a possible D gene (7 bases). The CDR3 spans 16 residues. Germline V gives CDR1 SGHRS, CDR2 YFSETQ. V lost 0 bases, J lost 3 bases, and 13 bases lay in between. The CDR3 coding sequence is TGCGCCAGCAGCTTGGTTCGGGGGGCCGGCTACAATGAGCAGTTCTTC. It translates to CASSLVRGAGYNEQFF.

This sequence joins TRBV9 and TRBJ2-2, with 10 bases aligning to TRBD2. Germline V gene lookup returns CDR1 SGDLS and CDR2 YYNGEE. The CDR3 is 16 residues long. The V and J ends lost 4 bases and 4 bases, in that order; junction bases with no gene match: 7. The CDR3 loop is CASSSEAGGTTGELFF. For the CDR3, the DNA is TGTGCCAGCAGCTCCGAAGCGGGAGGGACCACCGGGGAGCTGTTTTTT.

The chain has TRBV19 and TRBJ2-3; D gene ambiguous. The CDR3 totals 13 residues. V was pared by 1 base and J by 4 bases, with 6 bases between. Germline-derived CDR1 and CDR2 are LNHDA and SQIVND (reference sequence). CDR3 residues: CASSIGSADTQYF. DNA of the CDR3: TGTGCCAGTAGTATAGGGAGTGCAGATACGCAGTATTTT.

The chain has TRBV5-1 and TRBJ1-2, with unresolved D. Looked up from germline, CDR1 is SGHRS and CDR2 is YFSETQ. This CDR3 comprises 13 residues. V gave up 8 bases and J gave up 7 bases, with 18 bases separating them. CDR3 coding DNA: TGCGCCAGGATGCCCGGGTATATATTTGGCTACACCTTC. This encodes CARMPGYIFGYTF.

The chain combines TRBV30 with TRBJ1-3; unclear D gene. Trimming stripped 5 bases from V and 0 bases from J, with 11 bases between. The CDR3 has 14 amino acids. Germline CDR1 and CDR2: GTSNPN and SVGIG (reference sequence). The CDR3: CAWAPGLSGNTIYF. CDR3 in DNA: TGTGCCTGGGCACCGGGTCTCTCTGGAAACACCATATATTTT. The full variable domain, completed using reference TRBV30 and TRBJ1-3, is SQTIHQWPATLVQPVGSPLSLECTVEGTSNPNLYWYRQAAGRGLQLLFYSVGIGQISSEVPQNLSASRPQDRQFILSSKKLLLSDSGFYLCAWAPGLSGNTIYFGEGSWLTVV.

This clone was counted only a few times. J is TRBJ2-2 and V is TRBV11-3; 7 nucleotides align to TRBD2. Germline CDR1 SGHNT, CDR2 YENEEA. V lost 5 bases to trimming and J lost 4 bases; unmatched junction nucleotides: 7. CDR3 size: 15 residues. CDR3 in DNA: TGTGCCAGCAGCCCGTCCGGGACTACCACCGGGGAGCTGTTTTTT. This translates into CASSPSGTTTGELFF.

The V gene is TRBV7-9, the J gene TRBJ1-2, with D possibly matching TRBD1 (6 bases). The CDR3 spans 15 residues. Trimming removed 10 bases at V and 6 bases at J, with 24 bases between. Germline V gene lookup returns CDR1 SEHNR and CDR2 FQNEAQ (reference sequence). The CDR3 DNA is TGTGCCACCACAGCTTACCGGGGGGCAGGGAATGGCTACACCTTC. The encoded protein is CATTAYRGAGNGYTF.

This clone occurred once. The chain carries TRBV3-1 (or the pseudogene TRBV3-2) and TRBJ2-5; no definite D call. Germline CDR1 is LGHDT and CDR2 is YNNKEL (reference sequence). The CDR3 sequence is 12 residues long. The ends were cut back, 5 bases at V and 7 bases at J, with 11 bases in the middle. The CDR3 bases are TGTGCCAGCAGCGAGGACCGCGTGACCCAGTACTTC. Its protein is CASSEDRVTQYF.

This sequence joins TRBV6-1 and TRBJ1-5, with 8 bases aligning to TRBD1. The CDR3 consists of 15 residues. The J segment lost 5 bases and the V segment lost 0 bases, leaving 3 bases of the junction unmatched. Germline V lookup: CDR1 MNHNS, CDR2 SASEGT. Here the CDR3 DNA reads TGTGCCAGCAGTGAAGCGGGGACAGGACATCAGCCCCAGCATTTT. Its translation is CASSEAGTGHQPQHF.

This chain connects TRBV28 to TRBJ2-3; possible D gene TRBD2, 6 bases. The V gene lost 10 bases and the J gene lost 4 bases, with 12 bases spanning the gap. There are 12 residues in the CDR3. Germline assignment: CDR1 MDHEN and CDR2 SYDVKM. The CDR3 DNA sequence: TGTGCCACGGAGGGTCGGGCAGATACGCAGTATTTT. Translated, it gives CATEGRADTQYF.

The chain joins TRBV3-1 (or the pseudogene TRBV3-2) to TRBJ1-5, with D hard to call. The CDR3 has 13 amino acids. V lost 0 bases, J lost 6 bases, and 6 bases lay in between. The germline gives CDR1 LGHDT, CDR2 YNNKEL (reference sequence). CDR3 nucleotides: TGTGCCAGCAGCCAAGACACGGGTCAGCCCCAGCATTTT. Translated, it gives CASSQDTGQPQHF.

The chain joins TRBV23-1 to TRBJ2-7; D tentatively fits TRBD1 or TRBD2 (5 bases each). TRBV23-1 is recorded as an ORF, its role being uncertain. The ends were cut back, 0 bases at V and 1 base at J, with 16 bases in the middle. The CDR3 consists of 17 residues. For the CDR3, the DNA is TGCGCCAGCAGTCAATCGGGGTCCGGGACGGATTCCTACGAGCAGTACTTC. Its protein is CASSQSGSGTDSYEQYF.

The chain carries TRBV4-3 and TRBJ2-3; TRBD2 matches at 9 bases. In germline, CDR1 is LGHNA, CDR2 YSLEER. The CDR3 contains 15 residues. V lost 5 bases to trimming and J lost 5 bases; unmatched junction nucleotides: 8. The CDR3 spells CASSFTAGGVDTQYF. CDR3 DNA sequence: TGCGCCAGCAGCTTCACAGCGGGGGGCGTAGATACGCAGTATTTT.